The clone carrying this TCR beta chain has only a few counts. Its antigen remains unidentified. The junction does not match germline at one end; this may be a read error. Naive and memory CD4+ T cells were cultured with CEF, then survey-sequenced. Produced via immunoSEQ multiplex PCR; TCRdb's table is partial and in-frame only. The data show about 40,000 clones, with 65% to 80% seen just once and roughly 22% held by the top ten. The CDR3 loop spans 13 amino acids. Per the germline V gene, CDR1 is ENHRY and CDR2 is SYGVKD. For 10 days, around 91,000 sorted CD4+ cells grew with T cell-depleted PBMCs and CEF. This sample is part of a study of CD4 T cells in relation to SARS-CoV-2 and coronaviruses. Study information: TCR beta CDR3s were sequenced after roughly ten-day antigen culture of PBMCs.

Study findings and constraints: No crossreactivity against non-spike viral proteins was tested here.

Sequenced input: memory CD4+ T cells from PBMCs, cultured in vitro. The V call is TRBV10-3, the J call TRBJ2-7; D gene uncertain. The origin of this receptor is an adult with COVID-19. This CDR3 is CASSRAENYEQYF. DNA for the CDR3: TGTGCCAGCAGTAGGGCAGAAAATTACGAGCAGTACTTC.